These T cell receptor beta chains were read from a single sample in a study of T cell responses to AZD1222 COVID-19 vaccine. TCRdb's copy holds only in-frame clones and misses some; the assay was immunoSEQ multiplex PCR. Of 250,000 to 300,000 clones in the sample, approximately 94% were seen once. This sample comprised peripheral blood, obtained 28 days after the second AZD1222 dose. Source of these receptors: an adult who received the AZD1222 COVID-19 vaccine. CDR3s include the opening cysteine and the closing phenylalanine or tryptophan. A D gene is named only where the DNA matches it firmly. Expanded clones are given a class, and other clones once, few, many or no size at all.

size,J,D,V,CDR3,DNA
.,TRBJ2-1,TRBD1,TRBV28,CASALTGALNEQFF,TGTGCCAGCGCTCTAACAGGGGCCCTCAATGAGCAGTTCTTC
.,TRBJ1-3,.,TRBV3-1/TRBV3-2,CASSPQTVKGGNTIYF,TGTGCCAGCAGCCCTCAGACCGTTAAAGGGGGAAACACCATATATTTT
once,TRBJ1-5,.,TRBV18,CASSATDSNQPQHF,TGTGCCAGCTCCGCGACAGATAGCAATCAGCCCCAGCATTTT
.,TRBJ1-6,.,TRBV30,CAWSVPRRNSPLHF,TGTGCCTGGAGTGTACCCAGGAGGAATTCACCCCTCCACTTT
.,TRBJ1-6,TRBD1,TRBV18,CASSPITGQESPLHF,TGTGCCAGCTCACCAATAACGGGACAGGAATCACCCCTCCACTTT
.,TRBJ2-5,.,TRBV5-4,CASSPQTGGETQYF,TGTGCCAGCAGTCCTCAGACTGGGGGGGAGACCCAGTACTTC
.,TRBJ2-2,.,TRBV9,CASSTPLGGTANTGELFF,TGTGCCAGCAGCACACCTTTAGGAGGGACGGCGAACACCGGGGAGCTGTTTTTT
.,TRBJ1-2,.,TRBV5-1,CASSQMGQPGYTF,TGCGCCAGCAGTCAGATGGGGCAGCCTGGCTACACCTTC
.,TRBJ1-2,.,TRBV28,CASSPTGAPHGYTF,TGTGCCAGCAGCCCAACCGGGGCCCCCCATGGCTACACCTTC
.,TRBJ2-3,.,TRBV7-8,CASTAPRGFTDTQYF,TGTGCCAGCACCGCTCCTCGGGGGTTTACAGATACGCAGTATTTT
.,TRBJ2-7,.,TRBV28,CASSPPTGYEQYF,TGTGCCAGCAGCCCTCCTACAGGGTACGAGCAGTACTTC
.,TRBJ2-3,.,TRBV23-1,CASSLQRSGTDTQYF,TGCGCCAGCAGCCTTCAGAGGTCGGGCACAGATACGCAGTATTTT
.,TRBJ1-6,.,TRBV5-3,CARSLDGGKRHNSPLHF,TGTGCCAGAAGCTTGGATGGGGGCAAGCGGCATAATTCACCCCTCCACTTT
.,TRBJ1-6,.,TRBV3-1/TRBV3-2,CASSQVPSGRGSPLHF,TGTGCCAGCAGCCAGGTCCCCTCAGGGCGAGGCTCACCCCTCCACTTT
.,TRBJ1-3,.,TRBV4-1,CASSQVGGVGNTIYF,TGCGCCAGCAGCCAAGTGGGGGGCGTAGGAAACACCATATATTTT
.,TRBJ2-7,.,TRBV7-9,CASSQTPSEQYF,TGTGCCAGCAGCCAGACTCCCAGCGAGCAGTACTTC
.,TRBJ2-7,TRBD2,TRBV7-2,CASSSGTSQYEQYF,TGTGCCAGCAGCTCCGGGACTAGCCAATACGAGCAGTACTTC
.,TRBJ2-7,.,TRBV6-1,CASSEGTVAREQYF,TGTGCCAGCAGTGAAGGGACGGTAGCTAGAGAGCAGTACTTC
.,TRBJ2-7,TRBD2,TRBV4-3,CASSQDLVAGAYEQYF,TGCGCCAGCAGCCAAGATCTGGTAGCGGGAGCCTACGAGCAGTACTTC
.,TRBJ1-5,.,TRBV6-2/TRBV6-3,CASSPGGGNQPQHF,TGTGCCAGCAGTCCGGGGGGGGGCAATCAGCCCCAGCATTTT
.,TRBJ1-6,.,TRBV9,CASSVGIAGNNSPLHF,TGTGCCAGCAGCGTAGGAATAGCCGGTAATAATTCACCCCTCCACTTT
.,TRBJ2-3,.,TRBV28,CASSFVGGRDTQYF,TGTGCCAGCAGTTTCGTAGGGGGGCGGGATACGCAGTATTTT
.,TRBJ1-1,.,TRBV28,CASSFDYTEAFF,TGTGCCAGCAGTTTTGATTACACTGAAGCTTTCTTT
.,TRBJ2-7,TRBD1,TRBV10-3,CAISESPGQGYEQYF,TGTGCCATCAGTGAGTCCCCGGGACAGGGGTACGAGCAGTACTTC
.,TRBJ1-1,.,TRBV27,CASSFTPNTEAFF,TGTGCCAGCAGTTTTACACCGAACACTGAAGCTTTCTTT
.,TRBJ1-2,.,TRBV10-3,CAISEQLYGYTF,TGTGCCATCAGTGAACAGCTCTATGGCTACACCTTC
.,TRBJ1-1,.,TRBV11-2,CASSSFSEDEAFF,TGTGCCAGCAGCTCCTTTTCCGAGGACGAAGCTTTCTTT
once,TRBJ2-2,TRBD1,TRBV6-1,CASSELSQQGIQTGELFF,TGTGCCAGCAGCGAATTGTCTCAACAGGGGATACAGACCGGGGAGCTGTTTTTT
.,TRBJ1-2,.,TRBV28,CASSYGTLPRRGYGYTF,TGTGCCAGCAGTTACGGGACACTGCCCCGGAGGGGGTATGGCTACACCTTC
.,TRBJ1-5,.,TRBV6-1,CASSDQAGPAQPQHF,TGTGCCAGCAGTGATCAGGCAGGGCCGGCGCAGCCCCAGCATTTT
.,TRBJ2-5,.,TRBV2,CASSPGQTETQYF,TGTGCCAGCAGCCCCGGCCAGACAGAGACCCAGTACTTC
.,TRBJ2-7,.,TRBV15,CATSEGEGAGYEQYF,TGTGCCACCAGCGAGGGGGAAGGGGCTGGGTACGAGCAGTACTTC
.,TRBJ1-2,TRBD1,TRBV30,CARMDSGTGVYGYTF,TGTGCCCGCATGGATTCCGGGACAGGGGTCTATGGCTACACCTTC
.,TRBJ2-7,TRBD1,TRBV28,CASSLAGTAYYSYEQYF,TGTGCCAGCAGTTTGGCCGGGACAGCTTATTACTCCTACGAGCAGTACTTC
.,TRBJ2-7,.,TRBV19,CASSIRVFLPSYEQYF,TGTGCCAGTAGTATAAGAGTCTTCTTGCCGTCCTACGAGCAGTACTTC